This note documents a single T cell receptor (beta chain) sequence. The target antigen is unknown. This specimen comes from a study of graft-versus-host responses after intestinal transplantation. About the research overall: Grafts were multivisceral, liver-intestinal, or isolated intestinal. Uniformly, recipients were administered anti-thymocyte globulin induction with subsequent tacrolimus and steroids for 3 to 4 years. The study, taken as a whole, reports: Recipient marrow harbored GvH clones, some of which surfaced first in ileum or blood. Graft-donor T cell macrochimerism coincided with high graft-versus-host to host-versus-graft clonal ratios in allografts.

Germline V gene lookup returns CDR1 LGHNA and CDR2 YNFKEQ. The CDR3 is made up of 17 amino acids. The trim removed 0 bases at V and 2 bases at J, leaving 9 bases unmatched. Libraries were prepared by immunoSEQ multiplex PCR; TCRdb keeps only in-frame clonotypes and omits some of them. The data contain some 85,000 clones, 80% to 90% of them singletons. The clonotype comes from a human donor who was the organ donor for an intestinal transplant. V is TRBV4-2 and J is TRBJ2-7; 8 bases agree with TRBD2. The material was unstimulated CD8+ T cells sorted from spleen or lymph node cells, obtained before transplant. The CDR3 region has the DNA TGTGCCAGCAGCCAAGATAGGGTAACTAGCGGCCCCTACGAGCAGTACTTC. Translated, it gives CASSQDRVTSGPYEQYF.